The clone carrying this TCR beta chain occurred a few times. In germline, CDR1 is SGHVS, CDR2 FQNEAQ. The CDR3 runs 15 residues. After removal of 2 bases from V and 5 bases from J, the junction contained 2 bases not matched to a gene. TCRdb redid the calling of the 5' RACE reads with MiXCR, one entry per CDR3 protein. The sample lists 310,000 or so distinct CDR3 sequences, roughly 7% seen once, with 18% in the top ten. This entry is derived from a study of T cells after yellow fever vaccination. V is TRBV7-8 and J is TRBJ2-2; 10 bases are shared with TRBD2. Sample: PBMCs, taken more than 35 days after the first yellow fever vaccination. This receptor was identified in a man younger than 35 who received the YFV17D yellow fever vaccine. The CDR3 DNA reads as TGTGCCAGCAGCTTAAGCGGGGGGGTGACCGGGGAGCTGTTTTTT. Its protein product is CASSLSGGVTGELFF.